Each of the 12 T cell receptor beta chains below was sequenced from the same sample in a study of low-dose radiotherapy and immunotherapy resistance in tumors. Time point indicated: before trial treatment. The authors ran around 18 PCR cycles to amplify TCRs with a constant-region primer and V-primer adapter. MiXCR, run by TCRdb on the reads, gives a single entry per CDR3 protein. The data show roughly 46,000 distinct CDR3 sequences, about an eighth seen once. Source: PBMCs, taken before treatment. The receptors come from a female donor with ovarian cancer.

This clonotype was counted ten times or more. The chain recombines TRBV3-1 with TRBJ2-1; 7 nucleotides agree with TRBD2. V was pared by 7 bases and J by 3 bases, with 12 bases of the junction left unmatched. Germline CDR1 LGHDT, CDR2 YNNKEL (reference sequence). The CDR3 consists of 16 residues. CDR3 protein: CASTPRGAGNYNEQFF. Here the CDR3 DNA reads TGTGCCAGCACCCCGAGGGGAGCGGGGAACTACAATGAGCAGTTCTTC.

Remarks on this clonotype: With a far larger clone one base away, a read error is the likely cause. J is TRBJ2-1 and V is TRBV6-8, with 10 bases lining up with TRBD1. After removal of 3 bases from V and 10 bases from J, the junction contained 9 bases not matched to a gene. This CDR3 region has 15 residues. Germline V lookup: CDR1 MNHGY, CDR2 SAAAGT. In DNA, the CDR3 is TGTGCCAGCAGTTATTCAGACAGGGGGCCCTACGAGCAGTTCTTC. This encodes CASSYSDRGPYEQFF.

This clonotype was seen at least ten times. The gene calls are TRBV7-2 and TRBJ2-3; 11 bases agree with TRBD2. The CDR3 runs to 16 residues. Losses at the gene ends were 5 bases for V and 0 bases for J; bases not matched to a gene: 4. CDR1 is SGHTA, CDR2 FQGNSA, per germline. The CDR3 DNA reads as TGTGCCAGCAGCCCGACTAGCGGGGCTAGCACAGATACGCAGTATTTT. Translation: CASSPTSGASTDTQYF. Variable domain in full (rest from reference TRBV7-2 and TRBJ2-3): GAGVSQSPSNKVTEKGKDVELRCDPISGHTALYWYRQSLGQGLEFLIYFQGNSAPDKSGLPSDRFSAERTGGSVSTLTIQRTQQEDSAVYLCASSPTSGASTDTQYFGPGTRLTVL.

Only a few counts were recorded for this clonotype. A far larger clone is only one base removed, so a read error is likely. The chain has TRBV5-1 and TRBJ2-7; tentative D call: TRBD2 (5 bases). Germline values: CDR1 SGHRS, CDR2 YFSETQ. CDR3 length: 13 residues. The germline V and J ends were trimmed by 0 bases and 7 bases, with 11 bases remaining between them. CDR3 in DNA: TGCGCCAGCAGCTTGGACGGGGTATATGAGCAGTACTTC. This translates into CASSLDGVYEQYF.

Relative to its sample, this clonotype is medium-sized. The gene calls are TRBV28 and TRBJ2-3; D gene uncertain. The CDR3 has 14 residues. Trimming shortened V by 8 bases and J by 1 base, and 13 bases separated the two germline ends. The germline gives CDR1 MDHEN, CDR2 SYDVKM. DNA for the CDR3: TGTGCCAGCCAGGAAGACGGTGGCACAGATACGCAGTATTTT. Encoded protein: CASQEDGGTDTQYF.

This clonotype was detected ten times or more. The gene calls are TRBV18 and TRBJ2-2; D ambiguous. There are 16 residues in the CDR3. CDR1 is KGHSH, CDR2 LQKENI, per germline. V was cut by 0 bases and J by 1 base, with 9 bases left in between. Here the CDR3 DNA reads TGTGCCAGCTCACCACCCGGGCTAGTGAACACCGGGGAGCTGTTTTTT. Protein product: CASSPPGLVNTGELFF.

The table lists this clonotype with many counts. CDR3 nucleotide sequence: TGTGCCAGCAGCTTAGATAGTAGCTGGAACGCAGATACGCAGTATTTT. It encodes CASSLDSSWNADTQYF. The V call is TRBV7-2, the J call TRBJ2-3; D unresolved. V was cut by 1 base and J by 4 bases, with 15 bases left in between. Per the germline V gene, CDR1 is SGHTA and CDR2 is FQGNSA. The CDR3 runs 16 residues. The variable domain in full, completed from reference TRBV7-2 and TRBJ2-3, reads GAGVSQSPSNKVTEKGKDVELRCDPISGHTALYWYRQSLGQGLEFLIYFQGNSAPDKSGLPSDRFSAERTGGSVSTLTIQRTQQEDSAVYLCASSLDSSWNADTQYFGPGTRLTVL.

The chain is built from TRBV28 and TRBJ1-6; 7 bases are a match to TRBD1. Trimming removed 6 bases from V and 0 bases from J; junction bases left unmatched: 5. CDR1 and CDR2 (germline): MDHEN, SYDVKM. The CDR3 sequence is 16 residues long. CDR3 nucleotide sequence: TGTGCCAGCAGCGACAGGGTGAGCTCCTATAATTCACCCCTCCACTTT. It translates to CASSDRVSSYNSPLHF.

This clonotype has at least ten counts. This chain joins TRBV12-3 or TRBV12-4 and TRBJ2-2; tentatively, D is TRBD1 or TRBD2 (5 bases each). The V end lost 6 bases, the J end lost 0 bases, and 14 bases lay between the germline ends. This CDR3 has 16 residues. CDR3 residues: CASSPIGGTNTGELFF. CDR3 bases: TGTGCCAGCAGCCCTATTGGGGGTACGAACACCGGGGAGCTGTTTTTT.

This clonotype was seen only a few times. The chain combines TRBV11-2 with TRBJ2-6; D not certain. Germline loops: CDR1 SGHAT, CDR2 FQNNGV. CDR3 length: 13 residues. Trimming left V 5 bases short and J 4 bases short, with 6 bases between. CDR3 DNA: TGTGCCAGCAGCCATTCAGGGGCCAACGTCCTGACTTTC. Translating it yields CASSHSGANVLTF.

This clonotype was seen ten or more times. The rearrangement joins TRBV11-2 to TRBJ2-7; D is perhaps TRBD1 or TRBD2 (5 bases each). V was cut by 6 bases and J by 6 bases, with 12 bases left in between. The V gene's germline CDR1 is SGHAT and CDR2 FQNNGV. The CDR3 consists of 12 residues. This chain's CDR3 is CASSWGEGEQYF. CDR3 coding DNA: TGTGCCAGCAGTTGGGGCGAGGGCGAGCAGTACTTC.

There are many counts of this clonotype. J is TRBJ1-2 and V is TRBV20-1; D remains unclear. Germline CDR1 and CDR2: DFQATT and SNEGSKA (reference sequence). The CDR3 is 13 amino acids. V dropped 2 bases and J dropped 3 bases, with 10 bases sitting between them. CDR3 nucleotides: TGCAGTGCTAGACCCCCTTGGGACTATGGCTACACCTTC. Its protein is CSARPPWDYGYTF.